What follows describes a single T cell receptor beta chain. Its antigen is as yet unknown. The CDR3 is made up of 18 amino acids. V was shortened by 3 bases and J by 4 bases, with 24 bases between the two germline ends. Per germline, CDR1 LNHDA and CDR2 SQIVND (reference sequence). This sample stems from a study of cytomegalovirus exposure and HLA in healthy donors. Study-wide context: When 350 to 500 donors were genotyped, about 80% of them were found to fall in the Caucasian-associated ancestry cluster. Study-level points and caveats: Productive rates of about 90% or about 30% were seen for most TCR beta V segments in an earlier analysis. Later work found most CMV-associated TCR beta chains apparently HLA-restricted. Usually a TCR sequence was rare, but some public TCRs were found in many donors.

Primers: 60 Vbeta forward and 13 Jbeta reverse. Using immunoSEQ multiplex PCR, the repertoire was profiled, and TCRdb retains in-frame clones only, with some absent. Counted here are around 240,000 clones, roughly 87% occurring once; the ten biggest clones make up 5% to 6.5%. The rearrangement uses TRBV19 and TRBJ1-2, with D tentatively TRBD1 (6 bases). The specimen was PBMCs. The TCR comes from a woman aged 40 to 50 in good health and CMV-seropositive. The CDR3 reads CASSMIYSFRGRGYGYTF. In nucleotides, the CDR3 is TGTGCCAGTAGTATGATCTACTCGTTCCGAGGCAGGGGCTATGGCTACACCTTC.